This entry lists 30 T cell receptor beta chains sequenced from one sample in a study of CD8+ T cells in alopecia areata. Extracted RNA was reverse transcribed, and the resulting cDNA served as sequencing template. The table came from immunoSEQ multiplex PCR; TCRdb's copy has only in-frame clones and leaves some out. The table lists almost 250,000 clones, roughly two thirds of them singletons. The source was CD4+ T cells sorted from blood, collected at week 0. Every receptor here comes from a human donor with alopecia areata.

The sample holds a few counts of this clone. The chain employs TRBV30 and TRBJ2-7, with 10 bases aligning to TRBD1. The CDR3 spans 18 residues. Germline assignment: CDR1 GTSNPN and CDR2 SVGIG (reference sequence). With 0 bases clipped from V and 6 bases from J, the junction kept 17 bases outside the gene matches. The CDR3: CAWSVRPLFGDRGSEQYF. For the CDR3, the DNA is TGTGCCTGGAGTGTACGTCCCTTATTTGGGGACAGGGGTTCCGAGCAGTACTTC.

The rearrangement links TRBV2 to TRBJ2-3; the D is unclear. The CDR3 has 12 residues. Germline V lookup: CDR1 SNHLY, CDR2 FYNNEI. Trimming took off 2 bases at V and 4 bases at J, with 4 bases between the two ends. CDR3 region: CASSEIPDTQYF. CDR3 DNA: TGTGCCAGCAGTGAAATCCCAGATACGCAGTATTTT.

The chain links TRBV9 to TRBJ2-5; D is undetermined. CDR3 length: 15 amino acids. In germline, CDR1 is SGDLS, CDR2 YYNGEE. Trimming took off 3 bases at V and 2 bases at J, with 14 bases between the two ends. For the CDR3, the DNA is TGTGCCAGCAGCGCCTCAACGTTACTTCAAGAGACCCAGTACTTC. The encoded protein is CASSASTLLQETQYF.

Remarks on this clone: This same CDR3 is encoded by further DNA sequences in the sample. V gene TRBV5-1 combines with J gene TRBJ1-2; TRBD1 might be the D (5 bases). CDR3 size: 13 residues. V lost 1 base, J lost 3 bases, and 7 bases lay in between. Germline CDR1 reads SGHRS; CDR2 reads YFSETQ. CDR3 sequence: CASSLPGDYGYTF. CDR3 nucleotide sequence: TGCGCCAGCAGCTTGCCGGGGGACTATGGCTACACCTTC.

The chain has TRBV4-1 and TRBJ1-3, with 11 bases fitting TRBD1. The CDR3 is 17 amino acids. The ends lost 4 bases at V and 3 bases at J; junction bases unmatched: 8. Germline V lookup: CDR1 MGHRA, CDR2 YSYEKL. CDR3 coding DNA: TGCGCCAGCAGCCGCCTCCCCGGGACAGGGGGTGGAAACACCATATATTTT. Its protein is CASSRLPGTGGGNTIYF.

This clone was recorded a few times. In DNA form, the CDR3 reads TGTGCCTGGAGTGTACAAGAGGGGAGAGGCGAGACCCAGTACTTC. Translating it yields CAWSVQEGRGETQYF. The chain is built from TRBV30 and TRBJ2-5; D could derive from TRBD1 or TRBD2 (5 bases each). Germline CDR1 and CDR2: GTSNPN and SVGIG (reference sequence). Deletions cut 0 bases from V and 5 bases from J, with 16 bases between. The CDR3 has 15 amino acids.

The chain employs TRBV18 and TRBJ1-3, with a possible D match to TRBD1 (5 bases). The CDR3 covers 16 residues. V was clipped by 4 bases and J by 0 bases, with 13 bases between them. Germline V gives CDR1 KGHSH, CDR2 LQKENI. Here the CDR3 DNA reads TGTGCCAGCTCACTTGCGTCGGGGGACTCTGGAAACACCATATATTTT. Encoded protein: CASSLASGDSGNTIYF.

This clone came up a few times. The V and J genes are TRBV29-1 and TRBJ1-1; possible D gene TRBD1, 5 bases. CDR3 length equals 13 residues. V lost 3 bases and J 6 bases, leaving 14 bases between the germline ends. Germline V CDR1 and CDR2: SQVTM, ANQGSEA. The CDR3 DNA follows: TGCAGCGTTGAGCGACTCGGGACCCCTGAAGCTTTCTTT. Its translation is CSVERLGTPEAFF.

The chain combines TRBV4-1 with TRBJ2-3; D is perhaps TRBD1 or TRBD2 (7 bases each). CDR3 length: 16 amino acids. Germline V gene sequence: CDR1 MGHRA, CDR2 YSYEKL. V was trimmed by 0 bases and J by 4 bases, leaving 14 bases between them. The CDR3 DNA reads TGCGCCAGCAGCCAAGATCTTCCAGGGGGGGCAGATACGCAGTATTTT. Amino acids: CASSQDLPGGADTQYF.

This sequence joins TRBV30 and TRBJ2-2; D possibly corresponds to TRBD1 (5 bases). Germline V lookup: CDR1 GTSNPN, CDR2 SVGIG (reference sequence). There are 15 residues in the CDR3. The V end was cut by 3 bases, the J end by 5 bases, with 16 bases between. Written as DNA, the CDR3 is TGTGCCTGGAGCCCGACCTCAGGGCGGACCGGGGAGCTGTTTTTT. Protein: CAWSPTSGRTGELFF.

A single count supports this clone. The chain links TRBV6-5 to TRBJ2-7, with TRBD1 matching over 8 bases. The germline gives CDR1 MNHEY, CDR2 SVGAGI. V lost 3 bases to trimming and J lost 6 bases; unmatched junction nucleotides: 7. This CDR3 has 14 amino acids. The CDR3 protein is CASSYIRGRGEQYF. The CDR3 DNA reads as TGTGCCAGCAGTTATATCAGGGGGCGAGGCGAGCAGTACTTC.

The CDR3 sequence: CASSPLGGQGNSPLHF. Here the CDR3 DNA reads TGTGCCAGCTCACCACTTGGCGGACAGGGGAATTCACCCCTCCACTTT. The chain is built from TRBV18 and TRBJ1-6; 9 bases match TRBD1. J was trimmed by 7 bases and V by 1 base; bases with no gene match: 5. This CDR3 spans 16 amino acids. Germline V gives CDR1 KGHSH, CDR2 LQKENI.

This chain links TRBV2 with TRBJ2-5; D may be TRBD1 or TRBD2 (5 bases each). Germline CDR1 reads SNHLY; CDR2 reads FYNNEI. This CDR3 has 14 amino acids. V lost 11 bases and J lost 5, with 21 bases in between. Here the CDR3 DNA reads TGTGCCTTTAACCCAACGGGGCTGTCGGAGACCCAGTACTTC. Translation gives CAFNPTGLSETQYF.

The rearrangement uses TRBV9 and TRBJ1-2; 9 bases match TRBD1. Per germline, CDR1 SGDLS and CDR2 YYNGEE. Trimming at V came to 2 bases and at J to 2 bases, leaving 4 bases not matched to a gene. CDR3 length equals 15 residues. CDR3 sequence (DNA): TGTGCCAGCAGCGTGGGACAGGGCGTGAACTATGGCTACACCTTC. Translated: CASSVGQGVNYGYTF.

The V and J genes are TRBV15 and TRBJ2-1; 10 bases align to TRBD2. Germline CDR1 is LNHNV and CDR2 is YYDKDF (reference sequence). This CDR3 has 14 residues. V shed 5 bases, J shed 6 bases, and the junction held 4 bases outside the gene matches. The CDR3 sequence is CATSPGTSANEQFF. In nucleotides, the CDR3 is TGTGCCACCAGCCCCGGGACTAGCGCCAATGAGCAGTTCTTC.

This clone has just one count. The chain combines TRBV30 with TRBJ2-6; no reliable D call. The ends were cut back, 3 bases at V and 2 bases at J, with 8 bases in the middle. Germline CDR1 is GTSNPN and CDR2 is SVGIG (reference sequence). The CDR3 has 14 residues. The CDR3 spells CAWRGQPGANVLTF. CDR3 coding DNA: TGTGCCTGGAGAGGGCAACCTGGGGCCAACGTCCTGACTTTC.

This chain links TRBV25-1 with TRBJ2-5, with D perhaps TRBD1 or TRBD2 (5 bases each). The CDR3 totals 15 residues. Germline V gene lookup returns CDR1 MGHDK and CDR2 SYGVNS. V lost 1 base, J lost 4 bases, and 13 bases lay in between. The CDR3 DNA follows: TGTGCCAGCAGTGAATTAGAGGGGTCCGGAGAGACCCAGTACTTC. Amino acids: CASSELEGSGETQYF.

V usage is TRBV2 and J usage is TRBJ1-6, with no clear D. The CDR3 has 13 amino acids. Germline V gene sequence: CDR1 SNHLY, CDR2 FYNNEI. With 7 bases removed from V and 10 bases from J, the gap between germline ends came to 14 bases. This chain's CDR3 is CASTGLGWSPLHF. The CDR3 coding sequence is TGTGCCAGCACGGGGTTGGGGTGGTCACCCCTCCACTTT.

This CDR3 reads CASGGPSGDSNEQFF. CDR3 coding DNA: TGTGCCAGCGGAGGCCCTAGCGGGGACTCCAATGAGCAGTTCTTC. The chain links TRBV6-1 to TRBJ2-1; TRBD2 matches 9 bases. This CDR3 spans 15 amino acids. Losses at the gene ends were 8 bases for V and 6 bases for J; bases not matched to a gene: 11. Germline V gene sequence: CDR1 MNHNS, CDR2 SASEGT.

The V gene is TRBV7-9, the J gene TRBJ1-6; D unresolved. Per the germline V gene, CDR1 is SEHNR and CDR2 is FQNEAQ (reference sequence). This CDR3 is built from 13 residues. Trimming cost V 7 bases and J 9 bases, with 13 bases left between them. DNA for the CDR3: TGTGCCAGCACGGGAGGGCTAGGTTCACCCCTCCACTTT. Translating it yields CASTGGLGSPLHF.

The rearrangement links TRBV5-4 to TRBJ2-5; D perhaps matches TRBD2 (6 bases). Germline V gene data show CDR1 as SGHNT and CDR2 as YYREEE (reference sequence). The CDR3 is 14 amino acids. Trimming took 0 bases from V and 2 from J, leaving 8 bases between them. The CDR3 protein is CASSLAGTQETQYF. CDR3 nucleotide sequence: TGTGCCAGCAGCTTGGCTGGGACTCAAGAGACCCAGTACTTC.

This clone was seen a few times. The CDR3 here is CASSFKEAGSAEAFF. DNA for the CDR3: TGTGCCAGCAGCTTCAAGGAGGCAGGGTCCGCTGAAGCTTTCTTT. This sequence joins TRBV7-9 and TRBJ1-1; tentatively, D is TRBD1 (5 bases). Trimming removed 3 bases at V and 6 bases at J, with 17 bases between. There are 15 residues in the CDR3. From germline, CDR1 is SEHNR and CDR2 FQNEAQ (reference sequence).

DNA for the CDR3: TGTGCCTGGAACACAGTCACTGAAGCTTTCTTT. Its translation: CAWNTVTEAFF. The J gene is TRBJ1-1, the V gene TRBV30; D gene unclear. This CDR3 is 11 amino acids long. V was pared by 4 bases and J by 4 bases, with 7 bases between. CDR1 and CDR2 from the germline V gene are GTSNPN and SVGIG (reference sequence).

The sample holds one count of this clone. CDR3 sequence (DNA): TGTGCCAGCAGTTTTGGGGGGAATACGCAGTATTTT. Amino acid sequence: CASSFGGNTQYF. V usage is TRBV27 and J usage is TRBJ2-3, with a tentative D call TRBD2 (6 bases). The V and J ends lost 3 bases and 7 bases respectively, with 8 bases between them. The CDR3 totals 12 residues. Germline-derived CDR1 and CDR2 are MNHEY and SMNVEV (reference sequence).

This clone occurred a few times. The chain combines TRBV18 with TRBJ1-2; D ambiguous. The CDR3 loop spans 14 amino acids. V shed 6 bases and J shed 3 bases, with 14 bases lying between them. Per germline, CDR1 KGHSH and CDR2 LQKENI. CDR3: CASSPSRDDYGYTF. The CDR3 DNA sequence: TGTGCCAGCTCCCCTAGTAGAGACGACTATGGCTACACCTTC.

This clone has only a few counts. Other DNA sequences in the same sample also yield this CDR3. The chain is built from TRBV30 and TRBJ2-7; D remains ambiguous. There are 11 residues in the CDR3. The germline gives CDR1 GTSNPN, CDR2 SVGIG (reference sequence). V was pared by 0 bases and J by 3 bases, with 3 bases between. The CDR3 DNA reads as TGTGCCTGGAGTGTACTCTACGAGCAGTACTTC. Translated: CAWSVLYEQYF.

This chain links TRBV2 with TRBJ2-1; D remains ambiguous. The V gene's germline CDR1 is SNHLY and CDR2 FYNNEI. Trimming removed 6 bases from V and 5 bases from J, with 11 bases in between. The CDR3 spans 13 residues. The CDR3 is CASRHSLNNEQFF. The CDR3 DNA sequence: TGTGCCAGCAGGCACAGTCTTAACAATGAGCAGTTCTTC.

This chain links TRBV30 with TRBJ1-1, with 9 bases fitting TRBD1. Per the germline V gene, CDR1 is GTSNPN and CDR2 is SVGIG (reference sequence). V was pared by 1 base and J by 1 base, with 7 bases of the junction left unmatched. The CDR3 runs 16 residues. CDR3 bases: TGTGCCTGGAGTGGGACAGGGGACCTCCCGAACACTGAAGCTTTCTTT. It yields the protein CAWSGTGDLPNTEAFF.

The CDR3 nucleotides read TGTGCCATCAGTGAGGCCGGACAGGGTGGCACAGATACGCAGTATTTT. The encoded protein is CAISEAGQGGTDTQYF. V usage is TRBV10-3 and J usage is TRBJ2-3; 8 bases match TRBD1. The junction had 5 bases not matched to a gene; V was cut back by 2 bases and J by 1 base. CDR3 size: 16 residues. The germline CDR1 and CDR2 sequences are ENHRY and SYGVKD.

The chain links TRBV29-1 to TRBJ2-3, with D maybe TRBD1 (5 bases). Trimming pared 4 bases from V and 3 bases from J, leaving 14 bases between. Germline V lookup: CDR1 SQVTM, CDR2 ANQGSEA. The CDR3 is made up of 14 amino acids. The CDR3 spells CSVVGKGATDTQYF. The DNA of the CDR3 is TGCAGCGTTGTCGGAAAAGGGGCAACAGATACGCAGTATTTT.